This T cell receptor (beta chain) originates from a study of vaccination effects on CD4 cells after COVID-19. Study background: A median of 72 days separated the second dose and sampling.

J gave up 10 bases and V 8 bases, and 16 bases lay outside the gene matches. Germline assignment: CDR1 KGHSH and CDR2 LQKENI. The CDR3 extends over 16 amino acids. Clones were sequenced by immunoSEQ multiplex PCR, and TCRdb holds only the in-frame ones, with some missing. This table has roughly 24,000 clones, under 80% appearing once. Concerning this clone itself: Its antigen remains unknown.

Antigen-specific CD4+ T cells were first expanded with viral peptide pools by the ViraFEST assay and only then sequenced. An approximately ten-day culture period preceded the isolation of CD4+ T cells. Vaccine administered to participants consisted of two doses of either BNT162b2 or mRNA-1273. None of the vaccinated had previously contracted SARS-CoV-2, and their nucleocapsid antibodies tested negative. IL-2 medium was substituted for half the medium on days 3 and 7. The chain uses TRBV18 and TRBJ1-6, with TRBD1 identical over 8 bases. Sequenced here: CD4+ T cells from PBMCs cultured with HCoV-NL63 spike peptides, sampled after COVID-19 vaccination. This sequence was found in a human donor who received a COVID-19 vaccine. The CDR3 sequence: CASTLGEGQGVSPLHF. CDR3 sequence (DNA): TGTGCCAGCACCTTGGGGGAAGGACAGGGAGTATCACCCCTCCACTTT.